This passage covers 27 T cell receptor beta chains from one sample sequenced in a study of T cell responses to AZD1222 COVID-19 vaccine. Clones were sequenced by immunoSEQ multiplex PCR, and TCRdb holds only the in-frame ones, with some missing. The table has 75,000 to 100,000 clones, approximately 90% seen once. Sequenced material: peripheral blood, taken on day 0 of AZD1222 vaccination. The receptors come from an adult in good health.

The rearrangement joins TRBV14 to TRBJ2-2; TRBD2 might be the D (5 bases). The V end lost 0 bases, the J end lost 7 bases, and 6 bases lay between the germline ends. Germline V gives CDR1 SGHDN, CDR2 FVKESK. The CDR3 has 13 residues. This CDR3 reads CASSQDEGGELFF. CDR3 sequence (DNA): TGTGCCAGCAGCCAAGATGAGGGCGGGGAGCTGTTTTTT.

In this sample, this clone turned up once. The V gene is TRBV24-1, the J gene TRBJ2-2; TRBD2 is a possible D gene (9 bases). Germline lookup yields CDR1 KGHDR and CDR2 SFDVKD. V was cut by 5 bases and J by 3 bases, with 27 bases left in between. The CDR3 spans 20 residues. The CDR3, as DNA: TGTGCCACCAGTGTCGATCAGGGGGCTAGCGGGATCCTGGACACCGGGGAGCTGTTTTTT. Encoded protein: CATSVDQGASGILDTGELFF.

The CDR3 nucleotides read TGTGCCAGCAGCTGGGACAGTGAGCTAGGGGGCTACACCTTC. Amino acids: CASSWDSELGGYTF. The chain employs TRBV9 and TRBJ1-2; 7 nucleotides agree with TRBD1. With 4 bases clipped from V and 8 bases from J, the junction kept 11 bases outside the gene matches. This CDR3 contains 14 residues. The germline gives CDR1 SGDLS, CDR2 YYNGEE.

The V and J genes are TRBV3-1 (or the pseudogene TRBV3-2) and TRBJ1-1, with no clear D. CDR1 LGHDT and CDR2 YNNKEL come from the germline V gene (reference sequence). V was cut by 3 bases and J by 0 bases, with 5 bases left in between. This CDR3 has 13 amino acids. Here the CDR3 DNA reads TGTGCCAGCAGCCACACACTGAACACTGAAGCTTTCTTT. Translated, it gives CASSHTLNTEAFF.

The rearrangement links TRBV9 to TRBJ2-5; possible D gene TRBD2, 6 bases. Trimming left V 3 bases short and J 5 bases short, with 14 bases between. This CDR3 has 14 amino acids. Germline V gene lookup returns CDR1 SGDLS and CDR2 YYNGEE. DNA of the CDR3: TGTGCCAGCAGCGAAAGACTAGTCGGCGAGACCCAGTACTTC. Its protein product is CASSERLVGETQYF. Complete variable domain (other parts from reference TRBV9 and TRBJ2-5): DSGVTQTPKHLITATGQRVTLRCSPRSGDLSVYWYQQSLDQGLQFLIQYYNGEERAKGNILERFSAQQFPDLHSELNLSSLELGDSALYFCASSERLVGETQYFGPGTRLLVL.

The chain links TRBV7-9 to TRBJ2-7, with D possibly being TRBD2 (5 bases). V lost 3 bases and J lost 7, with 13 bases in between. There are 13 residues in the CDR3. In germline, CDR1 is SEHNR, CDR2 FQNEAQ (reference sequence). For the CDR3, the DNA is TGTGCCAGCAGCTTCCAGAGAACGGGGGAGCAGTACTTC. The encoded protein is CASSFQRTGEQYF.

The rearrangement uses TRBV2 and TRBJ1-1; no reliable D call. The CDR3 is 13 residues long. Germline assignment: CDR1 SNHLY and CDR2 FYNNEI. Trimming stripped 7 bases from V and 0 bases from J, with 9 bases between. The CDR3 reads CASNIVMNTEAFF. CDR3 bases: TGTGCCAGCAATATCGTTATGAACACTGAAGCTTTCTTT.

The CDR3 loop is CTLVVVLLQPQHF. DNA of the CDR3: TGTACATTAGTAGTCGTCCTACTTCAGCCCCAGCATTTT. The V gene is TRBV19, the J gene TRBJ1-5; D gene uncertain. The germline V gene has CDR1 LNHDA and CDR2 SQIVND (reference sequence). The CDR3 length is 13 residues.

The chain is built from TRBV6-5 and TRBJ1-1; D perhaps matches TRBD1 (5 bases). The CDR3 runs to 13 residues. Between the trimmed V and J ends, which lost 10 bases and 0 bases, there was a span of 12 bases. The V gene's germline CDR1 is MNHEY and CDR2 SVGAGI. The CDR3 protein is CATWGLLNTEAFF. The CDR3 DNA reads TGTGCCACCTGGGGACTGCTGAACACTGAAGCTTTCTTT.

The V and J genes are TRBV4-1 and TRBJ2-7; D not certain. Germline CDR1 and CDR2: MGHRA and YSYEKL. V was cut by 5 bases and J by 0 bases, with 20 bases left in between. CDR3 length: 17 residues. The CDR3 DNA is TGCGCCAGCAGCGGATCCCTTCCGGGCCGAAGCTCCTACGAGCAGTACTTC. This sequence encodes CASSGSLPGRSSYEQYF.

CDR3 bases: TGTGCCAGCTCACCACTTGGTTCACAGGCTAACTATGGCTACACCTTC. Residues: CASSPLGSQANYGYTF. The chain couples TRBV18 to TRBJ1-2; D perhaps matches TRBD1 (5 bases). Per the germline V gene, CDR1 is KGHSH and CDR2 is LQKENI. Trimming removed 1 base from V and 0 bases from J, with 12 bases in between. This CDR3 has 16 amino acids.

The rearrangement joins TRBV7-6 to TRBJ2-1; TRBD2 matches at 11 bases. The CDR3 loop spans 15 amino acids. CDR1 and CDR2 from the germline V gene are SGHVS and FNYEAQ. V was pared by 5 bases and J by 8 bases, with 8 bases of the junction left unmatched. Written as DNA, the CDR3 is TGTGCCAGCAGCCCGACTAGCGGGGCAGCGGATGAGCAGTTCTTC. This codes for CASSPTSGAADEQFF.

The chain couples TRBV7-9 to TRBJ2-7, with 10 bases fitting TRBD2. The V and J ends lost 3 bases and 7 bases, in that order; junction bases with no gene match: 12. This CDR3 is built from 16 residues. Germline V gene lookup returns CDR1 SEHNR and CDR2 FQNEAQ (reference sequence). This CDR3 reads CASSFPAVAGGVEQYF. CDR3 nucleotide sequence: TGTGCCAGCAGCTTTCCGGCGGTAGCGGGAGGTGTTGAGCAGTACTTC.

The rearrangement uses TRBV5-4 and TRBJ2-5; the D call may be TRBD1 or TRBD2 (5 bases each). This CDR3 contains 16 residues. CDR1 is SGHNT, CDR2 YYREEE, per germline (reference sequence). The V and J ends lost 1 base and 5 bases respectively, with 18 bases between them. The CDR3 DNA reads TGTGCCAGCAGCTTGAGCAGGTCTGGGTGGGGGGAGACCCAGTACTTC. Encoded protein: CASSLSRSGWGETQYF.

The V call is TRBV4-1, the J call TRBJ1-6; possible D gene TRBD1, 6 bases. CDR3 size: 15 residues. Deletions cut 0 bases from V and 10 bases from J, with 13 bases between. Germline values: CDR1 MGHRA, CDR2 YSYEKL. CDR3 sequence: CASSQDAGEGSPLHF. The CDR3 DNA sequence: TGCGCCAGCAGCCAAGATGCAGGGGAGGGGTCACCCCTCCACTTT.

The chain is built from TRBV5-4 and TRBJ2-2, with a tentative D call TRBD1 (5 bases). V was pared by 4 bases and J by 5 bases, with 9 bases between. The CDR3 extends over 13 amino acids. Looked up from germline, CDR1 is SGHNT and CDR2 is YYREEE (reference sequence). The DNA of the CDR3 is TGTGCCAGCAGCCCAGGGCGGACCGGGGAGCTGTTTTTT. Translated: CASSPGRTGELFF.

The chain employs TRBV5-1 and TRBJ2-1, with 7 bases identical to TRBD1. The V and J ends lost 3 bases and 0 bases, in that order; junction bases with no gene match: 3. The CDR3 totals 15 residues. CDR1 and CDR2 (germline): SGHRS, YFSETQ. The CDR3 region has the DNA TGCGCCAGCAGCTCGGGACAGAGCTCCTACAATGAGCAGTTCTTC. Residues: CASSSGQSSYNEQFF.

V is TRBV7-2 and J is TRBJ1-5; no definite D call. The V end was cut by 2 bases, the J end by 1 base, with 9 bases between. This CDR3 contains 15 residues. Germline V gives CDR1 SGHTA, CDR2 FQGNSA. CDR3 sequence: CASSLWGGSNQPQHF. For the CDR3, the DNA is TGTGCCAGCAGCTTATGGGGTGGGAGCAATCAGCCCCAGCATTTT.

J is TRBJ1-3 and V is TRBV6-5; TRBD1 aligns across 7 bases. Germline CDR1 and CDR2: MNHEY and SVGAGI. The CDR3 covers 14 residues. The J segment lost 2 bases and the V segment lost 3 bases, leaving 1 base of the junction unmatched. The CDR3 is CASSYDRAGNTIYF. Written as DNA, the CDR3 is TGTGCCAGCAGTTATGACAGGGCTGGAAACACCATATATTTT.

The chain is built from TRBV6-4 and TRBJ2-3; D is unclear. Germline V gene lookup returns CDR1 MRHNA and CDR2 SNTAGT. V was shortened by 1 base and J by 2 bases, with 10 bases between the two germline ends. The CDR3 totals 15 residues. The CDR3 DNA sequence: TGTGCCAGCAGTGACTGGAGACATTACACAGATACGCAGTATTTT. This encodes CASSDWRHYTDTQYF.

CDR3 sequence reads: CASSTHRHQNTEAFF. The CDR3 nucleotides read TGTGCCAGCAGCACCCACAGGCATCAGAACACTGAAGCTTTCTTT. The chain is built from TRBV3-1 (or the pseudogene TRBV3-2) and TRBJ1-1; TRBD1 might be the D (5 bases). The V end lost 5 bases, the J end lost 1 base, and 14 bases lay between the germline ends. Germline V gene sequence: CDR1 LGHDT, CDR2 YNNKEL (reference sequence). This CDR3 comprises 15 residues.

The chain combines TRBV18 with TRBJ1-5; D is ambiguous. The length of the CDR3 is 17 residues. The V gene's germline CDR1 is KGHSH and CDR2 LQKENI. The V end was cut by 3 bases, the J end by 1 base, with 16 bases between. CDR3 nucleotide sequence: TGTGCCAGCTCACCGGTTGGGCCCAACTGGAGCAATCAGCCCCAGCATTTT. Encoded protein: CASSPVGPNWSNQPQHF.

The rearrangement joins TRBV7-9 to TRBJ2-1; the D is unclear. Germline values: CDR1 SEHNR, CDR2 FQNEAQ (reference sequence). The CDR3 is 12 residues long. Trimming removed 2 bases at V and 8 bases at J, with 7 bases between. CDR3 region: CASSLLVDEQFF. The CDR3 region has the DNA TGTGCCAGCAGCTTACTCGTGGATGAGCAGTTCTTC.

The J gene is TRBJ2-7, the V gene TRBV27, with D tentatively TRBD2 (6 bases). Germline V CDR1 and CDR2: MNHEY, SMNVEV (reference sequence). This CDR3 is 15 amino acids long. Trimming removed 0 bases at V and 5 bases at J, with 14 bases between. The CDR3 here is CASSLSLGRSHEQYF. The CDR3 region has the DNA TGTGCCAGCAGTTTATCGCTAGGGAGGTCGCACGAGCAGTACTTC.

The chain uses TRBV27 and TRBJ2-2; 7 nucleotides match TRBD1. V shed 4 bases, J shed 1 base, and the junction held 3 bases outside the gene matches. CDR1 is MNHEY, CDR2 SMNVEV, per germline (reference sequence). The CDR3 totals 15 residues. The CDR3 spells CASSWTGLNTGELFF. The CDR3 nucleotides are TGTGCCAGCAGTTGGACAGGTCTGAACACCGGGGAGCTGTTTTTT.

This clone was picked up a small number of times. The chain has TRBV9 and TRBJ2-5; 8 positions agree with TRBD2. V lost 3 bases to trimming and J lost 0 bases; unmatched junction nucleotides: 4. CDR1 is SGDLS and CDR2 is YYNGEE in the germline V gene. This CDR3 has 15 residues. CDR3 sequence (DNA): TGTGCCAGCAGCGACGGGGGGGCCCACCAAGAGACCCAGTACTTC. This sequence encodes CASSDGGAHQETQYF.

J is TRBJ1-5 and V is TRBV21-1. TRBV21-1 is described as a pseudogene. The CDR3 loop spans 15 amino acids. CDR3 sequence reads: CASSKEGSLNQPQHF. In DNA form, the CDR3 reads TGTGCCAGCAGCAAAGAAGGCTCCCTCAATCAGCCCCAGCATTTT.